This T cell receptor beta chain was observed in a study of cytomegalovirus exposure and HLA in healthy donors (dated by TCRdb to 2016 to 2017). Background for the entire study: An earlier analysis of roughly 610 of the donors reported under 300 Gb of sequence data and 117 million unique TCR beta sequences obtained from approximately 180 million T cells. Both class I and class II loci were covered by HLA typing, at four-digit resolution. Donor age, sex, ethnicity and CMV serostatus were compiled together with the repertoire data. An earlier analysis of some 500 of the donors used high-throughput TCR beta sequencing to judge whether each TCR beta V gene segment behaved as functional or pseudogenic. Among a few hundred genotyped donors of the cohort, an average of around 240,000 unique TCR beta nucleotide sequences were sequenced per donor, roughly 18% of them non-productive. An early release that covered about 600 HLA-typed donors contained approximately 300 gigabases of sequencing data and some 87 million unique TCR sequences. Of the approximately 370 genotyped donors, roughly 80% were placed in the genetic ancestry cluster associated with self-reported Caucasian donors. A few DR-DQ haplotypes were treated as single units for association and clustering because of strong linkage in the cohort. In a later analysis, previously published TCR beta repertoires from more than 500 donors were re-analyzed and high-resolution HLA genotyping was added so that TCR occurrence patterns could be studied. Rather than using new phenotypic data, the later analysis identified candidate immune exposures from TCR beta sequences and from how often those sequences occurred across donors. High-throughput TCR immunosequencing, statistical association of individual TCRs with disease status, and machine learning were combined to predict cytomegalovirus infection status. All discovery cohort repertoires had been generated on a single sequencing platform. A separate validation cohort of 100 to 150 different subjects was used in addition to the roughly 700-subject first cohort. The aim of the study was to test whether cataloging public T cell receptors could identify signatures of past pathogen exposure. In a later genetic analysis, genome-wide SNP genotypes for 398 of the 666 donors were used, and that subset was treated as a discovery cohort. The number of typed donors differed by locus: about 620-640 for A, B, C, DRB1 and DQB1; approximately 520 for DQA1; 600 to 610 for DPA1; and around 450 for DPB1. The study profiled the T cell repertoires of hundreds of subjects by immunosequencing and related them to cytomegalovirus serostatus. Paper-wide results and their limitations: In an earlier analysis of over 550 of the donors, most TCR beta V segments were observed in productive rearrangements about 87% or about 30% of the time, broadly matching IMGT annotations. The earlier analysis of about 600 of the donors excluded some 15 rarely observed V segments, including chromosome 9 orphons, because counts were too low. In a later analysis, some 18,000 TCR beta sequences were associated with specific HLA alleles at a false discovery rate of 0.05. Compared with equally common non-associated chains, HLA-associated TCR beta chains in a later analysis were more clonally expanded and had lower generation probabilities. A group of highly shared sequence variants was considered likely to be a technical artifact of the sequencing pipeline. Several of the top co-occurrence clusters appeared to be linked to parvovirus B19, influenza, CMV and Epstein-Barr virus, according to a later analysis. Most TCR sequences were seen in very few donors, while some public TCRs were found in many individuals. In both the original and validation cohorts, the classifier was reported to diagnose cytomegalovirus status with high specificity and sensitivity. A further reported finding was that TCR beta sequences accurately predicted the HLA-A and HLA-B alleles for most subjects in the first cohort. Most CMV-associated TCR beta chains appeared to be HLA-restricted in a later analysis, and the HLA associations seemed to be driven largely by CMV exposure. Linkage disequilibrium might explain the correlated functional status among segregating V segments, but an unknown experimental factor could not be ruled out. A later genetic analysis associated a missense DCLRE1C variant with V-gene and J-gene trimming of TCR beta chains, and an independent cohort replicated the association. The study listed 150 to 200 TCR beta chains as associated with cytomegalovirus. Presence/absence analyses assumed roughly uniform sequencing depth across donors, an assumption that may not hold. The authors suggested that the approach could potentially be generalized to other disease states and immunological phenotypes. Because HLA typing was missing for some donors at each locus, association tests included only the typed subset. In a later analysis, the rate of TCR association differed among HLA loci, with DRB1 alleles having the most associated TCRs and HLA-C alleles having the fewest. Compared with the 666-donor mean, donors in an Asian-associated ancestry cluster had fewer N-insertions in productive TCRs, according to a later genetic analysis. The cohort was sequenced for TCR beta chains only, and without alpha or paired-chain data the features that could be detected were limited. Strong co-occurrence of HLA alleles, especially DR and DQ, made assigning TCR associations to individual alleles difficult. Three of the identified cytomegalovirus-associated TCR beta chains were confirmed in vitro to be specific for cytomegalovirus antigens. For the cohort, immune exposure information was limited to CMV serostatus.

The cohort comprised some 700 healthy bone marrow donors. At the time of sampling, every cohort member was nominally healthy, though immune exposures that went unrecorded were likely present. The donor was CMV seronegative and was included in the group of hundreds of seronegative cohort members. A peripheral blood sample was provided by each donor, and peripheral blood mononuclear cells were used for TCR beta sequencing. The Qiagen DNeasy Blood Extraction Kit was used to extract genomic DNA from the blood cell samples. The protocol used for the library was the immunoSEQ multiplex PCR assay. For the multiplex PCR, a mixture combining 60 forward primers for TCR Vbeta segments and 13 reverse primers for TCR Jbeta segments was used. The CDR3 region of rearranged TCR beta genes was amplified from genomic DNA by a multiplex PCR assay. On the Illumina HiSeq System, the amplified TCR beta libraries were sequenced as 87-base-pair reads. The authors' analysis ran thus. Across the 700 or so repertoires, a later analysis counted some 80 million unique TCR beta chains, some 11 million of which were shared by at least two donors. Raw reads were error-corrected and collapsed into unique sequences with a nearest-neighbor algorithm that merged closely related sequences to remove PCR and sequencing errors. Alignment of CDR3 sequences to IMGT reference sequences was used to assign V, D and J gene segments. Each retained sequence needed at least a six-nucleotide match to both a V gene segment and a J gene segment. A rearrangement counted as productive if the CDR3 had no stop codons and remained in frame with V and J, and every other rearrangement counted as non-productive. Following IMGT convention, CDR3 was defined as the stretch from the second conserved V-encoded cysteine to the conserved J-encoded phenylalanine. The earlier analysis of around 640 of the donors excluded sequences that lacked an unambiguous match to a single V gene segment. In an earlier analysis of approximately 610 of the donors, V segments were called functional above 56.7% productive rearrangements and were called segregating when the between-donor standard deviation exceeded 5%. A statistical classification framework was developed to diagnose cytomegalovirus status using the catalog of TCR beta chain sequences. V and J gene assignment, in a later analysis, came from comparing TCR nucleotide sequences with IMGT/GENE-DB human TR gene sequences. Using the TCRdist pipeline, a later analysis assigned CDR3 sequences along with most-parsimonious VDJ recombination scenarios. A later analysis defined each TCR beta chain by its CDR3 amino acid sequence plus V-gene family, and excluded reads lacking a unique V-gene family. To address suspected cross-contamination and a sequencing artifact, a later analysis removed roughly 580 highly shared, low-generation-probability nucleotide sequences. A later analysis calculated a clonal expansion index for each public chain from normalized within-repertoire ranks of inferred template counts. In a later analysis, generation probabilities were computed with a VDJ recombination model fitted to out-of-frame rearrangements, and the resulting probabilities were checked against IGoR. In a later analysis, TCR-TCR, TCR-HLA and TCR-CMV co-occurrence was scored with hypergeometric tests, and a repertoire-size bias correction was applied to TCR pairs. To estimate false discovery rates, a later analysis permuted the HLA or CMV assignments 20 times. In a later analysis, co-occurring TCRs were grouped using DBSCAN, and TCRdist sequence similarity was added for clustering within HLA-allele-positive subsets. Repertoires with fewer than 30,000 or more than 120,000 public chains were left out of co-occurrence clustering, as were four to six repertoires with anomalous nucleotide sharing. TCRdb re-hosts the immuneACCESS table, in-frame sequences only. Its copies lack some clones; in the studies checked, an unresolved V gene accounts for under half of them, and the cause for the rest is not known. Clone size and the V and J calls come from that table; the DNA yielded D and trimming. The sample table lists 180,000 or so clones, more than 75% of them with a count of one. The ten largest account for about 1.6% of the sample.

About this clone itself: This clone's antigen is unknown. There are no base qualities to consult, and no much larger clone falls within one base.

This clonotype was sampled from a man aged 35-49 years in good health and CMV-seronegative. Specimen: PBMCs.

The bases are TGTGCCAGCAGCTTACAAGGCAGGGAAGTATCCGACGAGCAGTACTTC. Translated, it gives CASSLQGREVSDEQYF. The chain is assembled from TRBV7-2 and TRBJ2-7, with a weak D call of TRBD1 (5 bases match). Measured from the cysteine to the phenylalanine, the CDR3 is 16 residues long. Of all the DNA, just the CDR3 is kept, 48 bases in frame from base 1. V is clipped by 2 bases and J by 5 bases, and the sequence between their germline boundaries is 19 bases long. The germline V gene provides CDR1 SGHTA and CDR2 FQGNSA.